Below, 5 T cell receptor beta chains from the same sample are listed, as sequenced in a study of shared clonotypes between healthy human individuals. Naive CD8 isolation took CD45RO-negative cells positively selected for CCR7 and excluded terminally differentiated effector memory CD45RA+ cells. Profiling relied on immunoSEQ multiplex PCR, and the TCRdb table lists in-frame clones only, not all of them. The table has about 2 million clones, 85% to 95% seen once. The sequenced sample was naive CD8+ T cells sorted from blood. Receptor source: a man aged 18 to 30 in good health.

A note on this clone: The same CDR3 arises from other DNA sequences in this sample as well. This CDR3 reads CASSVSGDPYEQYF. The CDR3 DNA is TGTGCCAGCAGCGTTAGCGGGGACCCCTACGAGCAGTACTTC. The V call is TRBV9, the J call TRBJ2-7; 8 nucleotides agree with TRBD2. V lost 2 bases and J lost 2; bases outside the gene matches: 3. This CDR3 contains 14 residues. Looked up from germline, CDR1 is SGDLS and CDR2 is YYNGEE.

This chain connects TRBV28 to TRBJ1-1; no clear D gene. Germline V gene data show CDR1 as MDHEN and CDR2 as SYDVKM. There are 12 residues in the CDR3. V was cut by 6 bases and J by 0 bases, with 5 bases left in between. This CDR3 reads CASSPMNTEAFF. CDR3 coding DNA: TGTGCCAGCAGCCCCATGAACACTGAAGCTTTCTTT.

The chain couples TRBV5-6 to TRBJ1-5; D remains ambiguous. This CDR3 comprises 14 residues. The V gene lost 0 bases and the J gene lost 4 bases, with 8 bases spanning the gap. Germline CDR1 is SGHDT and CDR2 is YYEEEE. CDR3: CASSLASGNQPQHF. CDR3 nucleotide sequence: TGTGCCAGCAGCTTGGCCTCTGGGAATCAGCCCCAGCATTTT.

The chain links TRBV10-3 to TRBJ1-4; D call uncertain. The V end lost 2 bases, the J end lost 5 bases, and 12 bases lay between the germline ends. The CDR3 loop spans 15 amino acids. CDR1 is ENHRY and CDR2 is SYGVKD in the germline V gene. DNA for the CDR3: TGTGCCATCAGTGAGAGGTTAATGGACAATGAAAAACTGTTTTTT. Its protein is CAISERLMDNEKLFF.

Concerning this clone itself: One junction end disagrees with the germline gene, perhaps due to a read error. The chain links TRBV7-2 to TRBJ1-6; no reliable D call. The length of the CDR3 is 16 residues. Per the germline V gene, CDR1 is SGHTA and CDR2 is FQGNSA. The CDR3 DNA reads as TGTGCCAGCAGTTTAGAGGGAGGGAGCTATAATTCACCCCTCCACTTT. It encodes CASSLEGGSYNSPLHF.